This TCR beta chain was captured by sequencing in a study of chemoradiotherapy in HPV16-positive cancers. The V gene lost 0 bases and the J gene lost 0 bases, with 17 bases spanning the gap. From germline, CDR1 is MRHNA and CDR2 SNTAGT. This CDR3 has 19 residues. TCRdb keeps only in-frame clones here, not all; method: immunoSEQ multiplex PCR. The sample shows roughly 12,000 clones, approximately 75% of them seen only once. This sequence originates from a human donor with HPV-associated anogenital cancer. V usage is TRBV6-4 and J usage is TRBJ2-2; D uncertain. Sampling was conducted from a patient who underwent chemoradiotherapy. CDR3 coding DNA: TGTGCCAGCAGTGACTCCCCTACCCATACAGAGGCGAACACCGGGGAGCTGTTTTTT. Its protein is CASSDSPTHTEANTGELFF.